The clone carrying this T cell receptor (beta chain) occurred many times. This sample stems from a study of T-cell memory formation after mild COVID-19. Germline V lookup: CDR1 SGHRS, CDR2 YFSETQ. This CDR3 comprises 14 residues. The V gene lost 5 bases and the J gene lost 3 bases, with 12 bases spanning the gap. From the 5' RACE reads, TCRdb called clonotypes with MiXCR, one entry per CDR3 protein. The data contain around 340,000 distinct CDR3 sequences, roughly an eighth of them singletons. This chain joins TRBV5-1 and TRBJ2-1, with a possible D match to TRBD1 (6 bases). Sequencing input: PBMCs or a T cell subset sorted from them (not recorded which). This receptor was identified in a man aged 18 to 29 who had mild COVID-19 (a few samples of this study predate the infection). Cell type and time point are not known. The CDR3 region has the DNA TGCGCCAGCAGTCCCGGGACAAACTACAATGAGCAGTTCTTC. Translating it yields CASSPGTNYNEQFF.